This paragraph reports one T cell receptor beta chain. The antigen is undetermined. Looked up from germline, CDR1 is MDHEN and CDR2 is SYDVKM. V lost 3 bases and J lost 1, with 12 bases in between. CDR3 length: 16 residues. The source of the sample is a study of blood T cells in healthy people across ages. A J-beta primer mix and a sample-barcoded 5' primer were used in a second PCR of about 7 to 11 cycles. Each CDR3 protein gets one entry after TCRdb re-called the 5' RACE reads with MiXCR. The data hold around 710,000 distinct CDR3 sequences, with 43% observed a single time. Points from the study as a whole: Significant beta diversity loss was already apparent by age approximately 36, declining roughly linearly. Unsorted PBMCs ruled out conclusive naive versus antigen-experienced comparison. Long-lived donors had more naive CD4+ cells and higher diversity than aged donors. It was held that diversity estimates obtained from one million T cells represented underestimates.

The source of this sequence is a woman in her sixties in good health. Sequenced sample: blood. J is TRBJ1-4 and V is TRBV28; D remains ambiguous. CDR3 coding DNA: TGTGCCAGCAGTTTGGAGGCAGTTGAAACTAATGAAAAACTGTTTTTT. This codes for CASSLEAVETNEKLFF.